One sample yielded the 27 T cell receptor beta chains listed below, sequenced in a study of neoadjuvant anti-PD-1 for oral cavity cancer. This table comes from immunoSEQ multiplex PCR, and its TCRdb copy is limited to in-frame clones, with some not included. This sample has nearly 7,000 clones, with 70% to 80% found just once. The material was PBMCs, obtained before nivolumab (anti-PD-1) treatment. These receptors were obtained from a person between 35 and 79 years old with oral cavity squamous cell carcinoma.

This clone was recorded only once. The genes are TRBV5-4 and TRBJ2-3, with a possible D match to TRBD2 (6 bases). Per germline, CDR1 SGHNT and CDR2 YYREEE (reference sequence). The CDR3 extends over 14 amino acids. The ends were cut back, 3 bases at V and 4 bases at J, with 12 bases in the middle. CDR3 amino acids: CASSSGGIADTQYF. CDR3 bases: TGTGCCAGCAGCTCCGGGGGTATCGCAGATACGCAGTATTTT. Using reference TRBV5-4 and TRBJ2-3 for the parts outside the CDR3, the full variable domain is ETGVTQSPTHLIKTRGQQVTLRCSSQSGHNTVSWYQQALGQGPQFIFQYYREEENGRGNFPPRFSGLQFPNYSSELNVNALELDDSALYLCASSSGGIADTQYFGPGTRLTVL.

This chain links TRBV2 with TRBJ1-1; no clear D. This CDR3 is built from 11 residues. V gave up 3 bases and J gave up 5 bases, with 4 bases separating them. Germline V gene sequence: CDR1 SNHLY, CDR2 FYNNEI. For the CDR3, the DNA is TGTGCCAGCAGTGACCGAACTGAAGCTTTCTTT. This gives the protein CASSDRTEAFF. The full variable domain, completed using reference TRBV2 and TRBJ1-1, is EPEVTQTPSHQVTQMGQEVILRCVPISNHLYFYWYRQILGQKVEFLVSFYNNEISEKSEIFDDQFSVERPDGSNFTLKIRSTKLEDSAMYFCASSDRTEAFFGQGTRLTVV.

The chain links TRBV7-2 to TRBJ1-1, with D perhaps TRBD1 (5 bases). The length of the CDR3 is 16 residues. The germline gives CDR1 SGHTA, CDR2 FQGNSA. With 5 bases removed from V and 0 bases from J, the gap between germline ends came to 16 bases. The CDR3 reads CASSTASQGVNTEAFF. DNA for the CDR3: TGTGCCAGCAGCACCGCCAGTCAAGGGGTGAACACTGAAGCTTTCTTT.

The rearrangement uses TRBV5-4 and TRBJ1-1; TRBD1 agrees at 7 bases. V lost 3 bases and J lost 4; bases outside the gene matches: 9. The CDR3 spans 15 residues. CDR1 is SGHNT, CDR2 YYREEE, per germline (reference sequence). The CDR3 loop is CASSSRAPGGTEAFF. Here the CDR3 DNA reads TGTGCCAGCAGCTCACGGGCCCCAGGGGGCACTGAAGCTTTCTTT. The entire variable domain, with the rest obtained from reference TRBV5-4 and TRBJ1-1, is as follows: ETGVTQSPTHLIKTRGQQVTLRCSSQSGHNTVSWYQQALGQGPQFIFQYYREEENGRGNFPPRFSGLQFPNYSSELNVNALELDDSALYLCASSSRAPGGTEAFFGQGTRLTVV.

The chain has TRBV10-2 and TRBJ1-5; possibly TRBD1 for D (5 bases). V was clipped by 8 bases and J by 3 bases, with 11 bases between them. This CDR3 contains 13 residues. From germline, CDR1 is WSHSY and CDR2 SAAADI. In DNA form, the CDR3 reads TGCGCCAGCGAAAGGGGCCTCAATCAGCCCCAGCATTTT. Protein: CASERGLNQPQHF.

The chain couples TRBV20-1 to TRBJ2-1; D gene unclear. The germline V gene has CDR1 DFQATT and CDR2 SNEGSKA (reference sequence). The CDR3 runs to 11 residues. Trimming stripped 1 base from V and 8 bases from J, with 6 bases between. For the CDR3, the DNA is TGCAGTGCTAGAGCCGGTGATGAGCAGTTCTTC. As protein: CSARAGDEQFF.

This chain uses TRBV7-2 with TRBJ1-6; 10 nucleotides match TRBD1. CDR1 is SGHTA and CDR2 is FQGNSA in the germline V gene. The CDR3 is made up of 16 amino acids. The V gene end was trimmed by 2 bases and the J gene end by 6 bases; junction bases not matched to a gene: 4. The chain's CDR3 is CASSLTGDRGNSPLHF. The CDR3 DNA is TGTGCCAGCAGCTTAACCGGGGACAGGGGTAATTCACCCCTCCACTTT.

The genes are TRBV4-2 and TRBJ2-2; 10 bases agree with TRBD1. This CDR3 comprises 15 residues. CDR1 LGHNA and CDR2 YNFKEQ come from the germline V gene. V shed 4 bases, J shed 6 bases, and the junction held 5 bases outside the gene matches. CDR3 residues: CASSRGQGRSGELFF. CDR3 nucleotides: TGTGCCAGCAGCCGGGGACAGGGGAGGTCCGGGGAGCTGTTTTTT.

The genes are TRBV19 and TRBJ2-7; TRBD2 aligns across 7 bases. The ends lost 3 bases at V and 1 base at J; junction bases unmatched: 12. The CDR3 runs 17 residues. Germline V gives CDR1 LNHDA, CDR2 SQIVND (reference sequence). Written as DNA, the CDR3 is TGTGCCAGTAGTATGCGGGGGACGCTCCGAGGGTCCTACGAGCAGTACTTC. Translating gives CASSMRGTLRGSYEQYF.

The V and J genes are TRBV10-3 and TRBJ1-1; D gene uncertain. This CDR3 is built from 14 residues. The V end was cut by 2 bases, the J end by 2 bases, with 9 bases between. Germline V gives CDR1 ENHRY, CDR2 SYGVKD. CDR3 bases: TGTGCCATCAGTGAGCCCCGACTCAACACTGAAGCTTTCTTT. Translated: CAISEPRLNTEAFF.

This clone was recorded only once. The chain joins TRBV2 to TRBJ2-6; perhaps TRBD1 as D (5 bases). Germline CDR1 and CDR2: SNHLY and FYNNEI. CDR3 length: 18 amino acids. The germline V and J ends were trimmed by 2 bases and 0 bases, with 14 bases remaining between them. The CDR3 DNA reads TGTGCCAGCAGTGAACCGACAGTAAGGAGCTCTGGGGCCAACGTCCTGACTTTC. Residues: CASSEPTVRSSGANVLTF.

The chain carries TRBV19 and TRBJ1-3, with 10 nucleotides matching TRBD1. Germline values: CDR1 LNHDA, CDR2 SQIVND (reference sequence). The ends lost 9 bases at V and 0 bases at J; junction bases unmatched: 8. The CDR3 runs 16 residues. CDR3 protein: CASNRDRGFSGNTIYF. Here the CDR3 DNA reads TGTGCCAGCAATCGGGACAGGGGCTTCTCTGGAAACACCATATATTTT.

This clone was found a few times. The V call is TRBV7-9, the J call TRBJ1-5; D is perhaps TRBD1 (6 bases). The CDR3 is made up of 16 amino acids. V was trimmed by 0 bases and J by 3 bases, leaving 12 bases between them. CDR1 and CDR2 from the germline V gene are SEHNR and FQNEAQ (reference sequence). CDR3 in amino acids: CASSLAYSGDNQPQHF. The CDR3 DNA follows: TGTGCCAGCAGCTTAGCGTATTCAGGGGACAATCAGCCCCAGCATTTT.

This clone was detected only a few times. The chain links TRBV7-9 to TRBJ1-6; no clear D. Trimming stripped 0 bases from V and 7 bases from J, with 4 bases between. The CDR3 loop spans 13 amino acids. Looked up from germline, CDR1 is SEHNR and CDR2 is FQNEAQ (reference sequence). This CDR3 is CASSLAWNSPLHF. DNA of the CDR3: TGTGCCAGCAGCTTAGCGTGGAATTCACCCCTCCACTTT.

V and J are TRBV7-9 and TRBJ2-4; 10 bases agree with TRBD1. Germline V gene data show CDR1 as SEHNR and CDR2 as FQNEAQ (reference sequence). V shed 5 bases, J shed 10 bases, and the junction held 11 bases outside the gene matches. The CDR3 is 15 residues long. The CDR3 spells CASSPETGGSGIQYF. The CDR3, as DNA: TGTGCCAGCAGCCCCGAGACAGGGGGCTCAGGGATTCAGTACTTC.

The chain combines TRBV4-1 with TRBJ1-6; TRBD1 matches 8 bases. The junction had 9 bases not matched to a gene; V was cut back by 3 bases and J by 8 bases. The CDR3 loop spans 16 amino acids. Germline CDR1 is MGHRA and CDR2 is YSYEKL. CDR3 in DNA: TGCGCCAGCAGCCAGAGGACAGGGCAGAATTATTCACCCCTCCACTTT. It is translated as CASSQRTGQNYSPLHF.

The V and J genes are TRBV18 and TRBJ1-1; the match to TRBD1 covers 10 bases. Germline CDR1 and CDR2: KGHSH and LQKENI. The V and J ends lost 1 base and 6 bases, in that order; junction bases with no gene match: 5. CDR3 length: 15 amino acids. The CDR3 DNA follows: TGTGCCAGCTCACCACGGGACAGGGGATTCCCTGAAGCTTTCTTT. It specifies CASSPRDRGFPEAFF. Filled out from reference TRBV18 and TRBJ1-1, the complete variable domain reads NAGVMQNPRHLVRRRGQEARLRCSPMKGHSHVYWYRQLPEEGLKFMVYLQKENIIDESGMPKERFSAEFPKEGPSILRIQQVVRGDSAAYFCASSPRDRGFPEAFFGQGTRLTVV.

The rearrangement uses TRBV6-6 and TRBJ1-1; perhaps TRBD1 as D (5 bases). The CDR3 sequence is 14 residues long. With 2 bases removed from V and 4 bases from J, the gap between germline ends came to 11 bases. Germline assignment: CDR1 MNHNY and CDR2 SVGAGI (reference sequence). The DNA of the CDR3 is TGTGCCAGCAGTTACGGGCAGGGTAGCACTGAAGCTTTCTTT. This codes for CASSYGQGSTEAFF.

This rearrangement joins TRBV15 to TRBJ2-5; D is possibly TRBD1 (6 bases). V was cut by 6 bases and J by 5 bases, with 13 bases left in between. The CDR3 covers 13 residues. Germline loops: CDR1 LNHNV, CDR2 YYDKDF (reference sequence). CDR3 coding DNA: TGTGCCACCAGGATCAGGGGACGGGAGACCCAGTACTTC. Its translation: CATRIRGRETQYF.

This clone was recorded once. The chain joins TRBV10-3 to TRBJ2-5; 10 bases are a match to TRBD2. Trimming at V came to 2 bases and at J to 7 bases, leaving 4 bases not matched to a gene. CDR1 and CDR2 from the germline V gene are ENHRY and SYGVKD. The CDR3 totals 14 residues. The CDR3 loop reads CAISEGLAEGTQYF. The CDR3 nucleotides read TGTGCCATCAGTGAGGGACTAGCGGAGGGGACCCAGTACTTC.

This chain uses TRBV7-2 with TRBJ2-1, with 8 bases fitting TRBD2. V was pared by 4 bases and J by 3 bases, with 5 bases of the junction left unmatched. In germline, CDR1 is SGHTA, CDR2 FQGNSA. The CDR3 covers 15 residues. CDR3 nucleotide sequence: TGTGCCAGCAGCTCAGAAAGCGGGGGCTACAATGAGCAGTTCTTC. It yields the protein CASSSESGGYNEQFF.

V gene TRBV30 combines with J gene TRBJ1-5; D perhaps matches TRBD1 (5 bases). This CDR3 has 14 residues. The germline gives CDR1 GTSNPN, CDR2 SVGIG (reference sequence). V lost 3 bases, J lost 5 bases, and 14 bases lay in between. The CDR3 DNA reads TGTGCCTGGAGGGGTCCAGGGAGAGATCAGCCCCAGCATTTT. This encodes CAWRGPGRDQPQHF.

This clone was seen only a few times. The J gene is TRBJ1-5, the V gene TRBV6-1, with unresolved D. The ends were cut back, 6 bases at V and 1 base at J, with 13 bases in the middle. This CDR3 is 15 amino acids long. The V gene's germline CDR1 is MNHNS and CDR2 SASEGT. The CDR3 loop reads CASSTEGLSNQPQHF. The CDR3 nucleotides read TGTGCCAGCAGCACGGAGGGTCTAAGCAATCAGCCCCAGCATTTT.

The V and J genes are TRBV30 and TRBJ1-6; 8 bases are a match to TRBD1. CDR3 length: 14 residues. The V segment lost 2 bases and the J segment 7 bases; nucleotides outside the gene matches: 4. Germline V gene sequence: CDR1 GTSNPN, CDR2 SVGIG (reference sequence). The chain's CDR3 is CAWSKDRANSPLHF. The CDR3 nucleotides read TGTGCCTGGAGTAAGGACAGGGCAAATTCACCCCTCCACTTT.

V and J are TRBV6-1 and TRBJ1-5; 8 nucleotides agree with TRBD1. Germline V gene lookup returns CDR1 MNHNS and CDR2 SASEGT. This CDR3 is 12 amino acids long. V gave up 11 bases and J gave up 6 bases; unmatched junction bases: 6. The CDR3 DNA follows: TGTGCCTGCTCAGGGGGCGGTCAGCCCCAGCATTTT. This translates into CACSGGGQPQHF.

This clone was counted between two and nine times. V and J are TRBV28 and TRBJ1-5; the D is unclear. CDR1 MDHEN and CDR2 SYDVKM come from the germline V gene. The CDR3 covers 12 residues. V was clipped by 6 bases and J by 2 bases, with 5 bases between them. This chain's CDR3 is CASSGRNQPQHF. In DNA form, the CDR3 reads TGTGCCAGCAGCGGACGCAATCAGCCCCAGCATTTT.

V is TRBV29-1 and J is TRBJ2-7; tentative D call: TRBD1 (5 bases). CDR1 and CDR2 (germline): SQVTM, ANQGSEA. This CDR3 is 12 amino acids long. The V end lost 4 bases, the J end lost 7 bases, and 14 bases lay between the germline ends. CDR3 in amino acids: CSVAQDGWEQYF. As DNA, the CDR3 is TGCAGCGTTGCACAGGACGGGTGGGAGCAGTACTTC.